The 5 T cell receptor beta chains below all came from one sample that was sequenced in a study of cytomegalovirus exposure and HLA in healthy donors. PCR amplification relied on 60 Vbeta primers (plus 13 Jbeta primers). The data were produced by immunoSEQ multiplex PCR, yet TCRdb's version contains in-frame clones alone and is incomplete. The sample has over 110,000 clones; around 78% are singletons. The sequenced sample was PBMCs. All receptors derive from a woman aged 40-49 years in good health and CMV-seropositive.

The gene calls are TRBV5-1 and TRBJ2-7, with 8 nucleotides matching TRBD1. Trimming cost V 2 bases and J 3 bases; bases outside gene matches: 16. The germline CDR1 and CDR2 sequences are SGHRS and YFSETQ. The CDR3 is 18 residues long. CDR3 DNA sequence: TGCGCCAGCAGCTTCGCTTCACGGACAGGGCTAACTTACTACGAGCAGTACTTC. It is translated as CASSFASRTGLTYYEQYF.

This clone was found once. CDR3 protein: CASSSDDRLNEKLFF. The CDR3 coding sequence is TGTGCCAGTAGTTCCGATGACAGGCTCAATGAAAAACTGTTTTTT. The chain carries TRBV19 and TRBJ1-4, with TRBD1 as a possible D gene (6 bases). The V gene lost 5 bases and the J gene lost 5 bases, with 15 bases spanning the gap. The CDR3 extends over 15 amino acids. Germline CDR1 and CDR2: LNHDA and SQIVND (reference sequence).

The V gene is TRBV6-5, the J gene TRBJ2-5; the D gene is possibly TRBD1 (6 bases). Trimming cost V 6 bases and J 1 base, with 15 bases left between them. Germline assignment: CDR1 MNHEY and CDR2 SVGAGI. This CDR3 contains 15 residues. The CDR3 DNA follows: TGTGCCAGCAGAGTCACCGGGACATCCCAAGAGACCCAGTACTTC. Translated, it gives CASRVTGTSQETQYF.

The chain combines TRBV19 with TRBJ2-1, with a weak D call TRBD2 (6 bases). V gave up 7 bases and J gave up 4 bases, with 17 bases separating them. Germline CDR1 LNHDA, CDR2 SQIVND (reference sequence). The CDR3 spans 15 residues. The CDR3: CASTRDSGPYNEQFF. In DNA form, the CDR3 reads TGTGCCAGTACCCGGGACTCCGGGCCTTACAATGAGCAGTTCTTC.

V usage is TRBV19 and J usage is TRBJ1-1; D is undetermined. The CDR3 runs to 15 residues. Trimming cost V 1 base and J 0 bases, with 9 bases left between them. Germline-derived CDR1 and CDR2 are LNHDA and SQIVND (reference sequence). CDR3: CASSIVYSMNTEAFF. The DNA for the CDR3 is TGTGCCAGTAGTATAGTCTACAGCATGAACACTGAAGCTTTCTTT.